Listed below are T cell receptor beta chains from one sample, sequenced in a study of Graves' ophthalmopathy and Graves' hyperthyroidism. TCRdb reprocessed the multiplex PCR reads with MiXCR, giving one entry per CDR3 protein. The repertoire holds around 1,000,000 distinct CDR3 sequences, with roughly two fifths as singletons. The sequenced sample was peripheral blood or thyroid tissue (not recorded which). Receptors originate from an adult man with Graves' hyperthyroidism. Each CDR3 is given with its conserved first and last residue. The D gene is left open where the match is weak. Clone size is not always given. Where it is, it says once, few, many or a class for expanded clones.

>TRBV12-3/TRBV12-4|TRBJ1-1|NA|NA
CASSPGMGGDTEAFF
TGTGCCAGCAGCCCGGGGATGGGAGGGGACACTGAAGCTTTCTTT
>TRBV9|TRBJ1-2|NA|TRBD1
CASSAGTGGRYGYTF
TGTGCCAGCAGCGCCGGGACAGGGGGCCGGTATGGCTACACCTTC
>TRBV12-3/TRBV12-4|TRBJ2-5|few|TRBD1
CASTTNRGRKETQYF
TGTGCCAGCACCACAAACAGGGGAAGAAAAGAGACCCAGTACTTC
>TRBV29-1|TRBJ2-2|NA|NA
CSVVPTSGELFF
TGCAGCGTTGTTCCCACTAGCGGGGAGCTGTTTTTT
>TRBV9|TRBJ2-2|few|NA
CASSQTQANTGELFF
TGTGCCAGCAGTCAAACTCAGGCGAACACCGGGGAGCTGTTTTTT
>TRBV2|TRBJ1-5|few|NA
CASSEVGGLGNQPQHF
TGTGCCAGCAGTGAAGTGGGGGGCCTGGGCAATCAGCCCCAGCATTTT
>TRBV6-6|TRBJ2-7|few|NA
CASTPKRRASSYEQYF
TGTGCCAGCACTCCGAAGAGGCGGGCCTCCTCCTACGAGCAGTACTTC
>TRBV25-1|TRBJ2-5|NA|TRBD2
CASIGRIPSSGRVQETQYF
TGTGCCAGCATTGGCCGGATACCGTCTAGCGGGAGGGTCCAAGAGACCCAGTACTTC
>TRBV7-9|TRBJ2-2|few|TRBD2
CASMRLAGLTGELFF
TGTGCCAGCATGAGACTAGCGGGACTCACCGGGGAGCTGTTTTTT
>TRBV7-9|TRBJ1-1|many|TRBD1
CASSSKQGGMNTEAFF
TGTGCCAGCAGCTCCAAACAGGGGGGGATGAACACTGAAGCTTTCTTT
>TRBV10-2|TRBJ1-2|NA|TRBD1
CASSEPDRWEWHYGYTF
TGCGCCAGCAGTGAGCCGGACAGGTGGGAGTGGCACTATGGCTACACCTTC
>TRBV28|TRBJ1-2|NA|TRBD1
CAYRDRAYGYTF
TGTGCCTATAGGGACAGGGCCTATGGCTACACCTTC